The 32 T cell receptor beta chains below all came from one sample that was sequenced in a study of blood T cell repertoires in COVID-19. Data came from immunoSEQ multiplex PCR; TCRdb stores just in-frame clones and leaves some out. The sample has a few hundred thousand clones; roughly 89% are singletons. Specimen: PBMCs or T cells enriched from blood (not recorded which). The receptor set was obtained from a woman in her thirties who had recovered from COVID-19.

V usage is TRBV11-2 and J usage is TRBJ2-7; TRBD2 matches 10 bases. V shed 2 bases, J shed 3 bases, and the junction held 1 base outside the gene matches. The germline V gene has CDR1 SGHAT and CDR2 FQNNGV. The CDR3 has 14 residues. The CDR3 loop reads CASSLLAGDYEQYF. In DNA, the CDR3 is TGTGCCAGCAGCTTACTAGCGGGAGACTACGAGCAGTACTTC.

The chain is built from TRBV2 and TRBJ2-7; tentatively, D is TRBD2 (6 bases). The germline CDR1 and CDR2 sequences are SNHLY and FYNNEI. V lost 8 bases to trimming and J lost 4 bases, with 15 bases between them. CDR3 size: 13 residues. CDR3 residues: CASAPGGTYEQYF. CDR3 DNA: TGTGCCAGCGCTCCAGGCGGGACTTACGAGCAGTACTTC.

The rearrangement joins TRBV5-1 to TRBJ2-5; D is unclear. The V end was cut by 1 base, the J end by 0 bases, with 7 bases between. The CDR3 has 14 amino acids. Germline assignment: CDR1 SGHRS and CDR2 YFSETQ. This CDR3 reads CASSLQANQETQYF. CDR3 nucleotide sequence: TGCGCCAGCAGCTTGCAGGCCAACCAAGAGACCCAGTACTTC.

This rearrangement joins TRBV27 to TRBJ2-7, with TRBD2 identical over 7 bases. J gave up 1 base and V 6 bases, and 15 bases lay outside the gene matches. The V gene's germline CDR1 is MNHEY and CDR2 SMNVEV (reference sequence). There are 17 residues in the CDR3. CDR3 sequence reads: CASRSLPTGGTSYEQYF. Here the CDR3 DNA reads TGTGCCAGCAGAAGCCTCCCTACCGGGGGGACTTCCTACGAGCAGTACTTC.

The chain employs TRBV7-6 and TRBJ1-4; D perhaps matches TRBD1 (6 bases). The V end was cut by 7 bases, the J end by 7 bases, with 19 bases between. CDR3 length: 15 amino acids. Germline values: CDR1 SGHVS, CDR2 FNYEAQ. The chain's CDR3 is CASTAARGAREKLFF. The CDR3 DNA reads TGTGCCAGCACCGCAGCGCGGGGGGCCCGTGAAAAACTGTTTTTT.

Of note for this clone: Other DNA variants within this sample encode the same CDR3. The chain uses TRBV29-1 and TRBJ2-7; TRBD2 matches at 8 bases. Germline CDR1 and CDR2: SQVTM and ANQGSEA. J was trimmed by 1 base and V by 0 bases; bases with no gene match: 5. There are 15 residues in the CDR3. The CDR3 reads CSVEDRSGTSYEQYF. The CDR3 DNA sequence: TGCAGCGTTGAAGACCGTAGCGGGACGTCCTACGAGCAGTACTTC.

CDR3 amino acids: CASSLRDRGLYGYTF. Written as DNA, the CDR3 is TGTGCCAGTAGTCTCCGGGACAGGGGCCTCTATGGCTACACCTTC. The chain recombines TRBV19 with TRBJ1-2, with 10 nucleotides matching TRBD1. V lost 5 bases to trimming and J lost 4 bases; unmatched junction nucleotides: 7. This CDR3 is built from 15 residues. Germline V gene data show CDR1 as LNHDA and CDR2 as SQIVND (reference sequence).

The J gene is TRBJ2-7, the V gene TRBV27; 7 bases are shared with TRBD2. The germline V gene has CDR1 MNHEY and CDR2 SMNVEV (reference sequence). The junction had 8 bases not matched to a gene; V was cut back by 3 bases and J by 3 bases. The CDR3 has 15 amino acids. The CDR3: CASSFLRELGYEQYF. The CDR3 DNA reads as TGTGCCAGCAGTTTTTTGCGGGAGTTAGGCTACGAGCAGTACTTC.

The genes are TRBV5-1 and TRBJ2-5; D is perhaps TRBD1 (6 bases). Germline V gene lookup returns CDR1 SGHRS and CDR2 YFSETQ. The CDR3 is 16 residues long. The V and J ends lost 0 bases and 4 bases respectively, with 16 bases between them. CDR3 loop: CASSLVSGQRRETQYF. CDR3 coding DNA: TGCGCCAGCAGCTTGGTGTCGGGACAAAGACGAGAGACCCAGTACTTC. The entire variable domain, with the rest obtained from reference TRBV5-1 and TRBJ2-5, is as follows: KAGVTQTPRYLIKTRGQQVTLSCSPISGHRSVSWYQQTPGQGLQFLFEYFSETQRNKGNFPGRFSGRQFSNSRSEMNVSTLELGDSALYLCASSLVSGQRRETQYFGPGTRLLVL.

The rearrangement links TRBV9 to TRBJ1-4, with 12 bases matching TRBD1. The length of the CDR3 is 17 residues. The V gene end was trimmed by 4 bases and the J gene end by 4 bases; junction bases not matched to a gene: 8. CDR1 SGDLS and CDR2 YYNGEE come from the germline V gene. In DNA, the CDR3 is TGTGCCAGCAGCTTCGGGACAGGGGGCCCACTTAATGAAAAACTGTTTTTT. This encodes CASSFGTGGPLNEKLFF. Full variable domain (outside the CDR3, taken from reference TRBV9 and TRBJ1-4): DSGVTQTPKHLITATGQRVTLRCSPRSGDLSVYWYQQSLDQGLQFLIQYYNGEERAKGNILERFSAQQFPDLHSELNLSSLELGDSALYFCASSFGTGGPLNEKLFFGSGTQLSVL.

The J gene is TRBJ1-5, the V gene TRBV16; TRBD1 might be the D (5 bases). The germline V gene encodes CDR1 KGHSY and CDR2 FQNENV. The V gene lost 3 bases and the J gene lost 11 bases, with 8 bases spanning the gap. This CDR3 region has 11 residues. The CDR3 DNA reads as TGTGCCAGCAGCCAGGGGGGGTCCCAGCATTTT. It encodes CASSQGGSQHF.

This chain connects TRBV19 to TRBJ1-1; 11 bases match TRBD1. This CDR3 spans 16 amino acids. Germline values: CDR1 LNHDA, CDR2 SQIVND (reference sequence). With 4 bases clipped from V and 0 bases from J, the junction kept 4 bases outside the gene matches. CDR3 sequence: CASSTGTGGLNTEAFF. Written as DNA, the CDR3 is TGTGCCAGTAGTACCGGGACAGGGGGGCTGAACACTGAAGCTTTCTTT.

The rearrangement joins TRBV6-5 to TRBJ1-2; possibly TRBD1 for D (6 bases). The CDR3 totals 15 residues. Trimming cost V 3 bases and J 5 bases, with 16 bases left between them. The germline gives CDR1 MNHEY, CDR2 SVGAGI. DNA for the CDR3: TGTGCCAGCAGTTATTTCAGGGGTTTGGGGTATGGCTACACCTTC. Its protein product is CASSYFRGLGYGYTF.

The chain links TRBV18 to TRBJ1-1, with D tentatively TRBD1 (6 bases). This CDR3 spans 15 amino acids. The ends were cut back, 2 bases at V and 4 bases at J, with 14 bases in the middle. The germline gives CDR1 KGHSH, CDR2 LQKENI. The CDR3 is CASSPGEGGGTEAFF. DNA of the CDR3: TGTGCCAGCTCACCAGGGGAGGGGGGCGGCACTGAAGCTTTCTTT.

The chain is built from TRBV20-1 and TRBJ1-2, with D unclear. The CDR3 has 15 residues. V was pared by 3 bases and J by 5 bases, with 19 bases between. Germline V gene lookup returns CDR1 DFQATT and CDR2 SNEGSKA (reference sequence). The CDR3 protein is CSASSSQAPPYGYTF. CDR3 nucleotides: TGCAGTGCTAGTAGTTCGCAGGCTCCCCCTTATGGCTACACCTTC.

The genes are TRBV6-5 and TRBJ2-7; a possible D gene is TRBD2 (5 bases). Germline V CDR1 and CDR2: MNHEY, SVGAGI. V lost 0 bases and J 5 bases, leaving 14 bases between the germline ends. The CDR3 length is 15 residues. CDR3 DNA sequence: TGTGCCAGCAGTTACTCCCGCCTGAGGGCCCACGAGCAGTACTTC. Translated: CASSYSRLRAHEQYF.

In its sample, this clone was seen a few times. The genes are TRBV9 and TRBJ2-3, with 12 nucleotides matching TRBD2. V dropped 0 bases and J dropped 3; count of bases not matched to a gene: 8. CDR3 length: 18 amino acids. CDR1 is SGDLS and CDR2 is YYNGEE in the germline V gene. The CDR3 loop is CASSVGVWTSGKTDTQYF. CDR3 bases: TGTGCCAGCAGCGTAGGAGTATGGACTAGCGGGAAAACAGATACGCAGTATTTT.

The rearrangement uses TRBV9 and TRBJ2-7, with D uncertain. Trimming stripped 0 bases from V and 5 bases from J, with 9 bases between. Germline V lookup: CDR1 SGDLS, CDR2 YYNGEE. The CDR3 is made up of 13 amino acids. The CDR3 DNA reads TGTGCCAGCAGCGTAGGACCCAGGAACGAGCAGTACTTC. Its translation is CASSVGPRNEQYF.

In DNA, the CDR3 is TGTGCCAGCAGCTCGGCGACAGGTTCATACAATGAGCAGTTCTTC. The encoded protein is CASSSATGSYNEQFF. The chain couples TRBV7-2 to TRBJ2-1; TRBD1 is a possible D gene (6 bases). The germline V gene encodes CDR1 SGHTA and CDR2 FQGNSA. CDR3 size: 15 residues. The V and J ends lost 4 bases and 4 bases respectively, with 14 bases between them.

The chain recombines TRBV7-9 with TRBJ1-1; D is unclear. Trimming stripped 5 bases from V and 7 bases from J, with 11 bases between. This CDR3 is 12 amino acids long. CDR1 and CDR2 from the germline V gene are SEHNR and FQNEAQ (reference sequence). The chain's CDR3 is CASSHPQSEAFF. Here the CDR3 DNA reads TGTGCCAGCAGCCACCCACAGAGTGAAGCTTTCTTT.

The chain combines TRBV11-2 with TRBJ2-7; 10 nucleotides agree with TRBD1. This CDR3 comprises 15 residues. Looked up from germline, CDR1 is SGHAT and CDR2 is FQNNGV. V gave up 0 bases and J gave up 4 bases; unmatched junction bases: 3. This CDR3 reads CASSLERDRGYEQYF. The CDR3 nucleotides read TGTGCCAGCAGCTTAGAGCGGGACAGGGGATACGAGCAGTACTTC.

This clone appeared a few times. The chain is built from TRBV15 and TRBJ1-5; D is unclear. The V end was cut by 0 bases, the J end by 2 bases, with 8 bases between. The CDR3 sequence is 15 residues long. Germline CDR1 is LNHNV and CDR2 is YYDKDF (reference sequence). The CDR3 sequence is CATSRDEGGNQPQHF. The CDR3 nucleotides read TGTGCCACCAGCAGAGATGAGGGAGGCAATCAGCCCCAGCATTTT.

This chain joins TRBV5-1 and TRBJ2-5; a possible D gene is TRBD1 (6 bases). Germline CDR1 SGHRS, CDR2 YFSETQ. Trimming removed 4 bases from V and 3 bases from J, with 10 bases in between. The length of the CDR3 is 13 residues. DNA of the CDR3: TGCGCCAGCAGCGTATCAGGGGAAGAGACCCAGTACTTC. It translates to CASSVSGEETQYF. Filled out from reference TRBV5-1 and TRBJ2-5, the complete variable domain reads KAGVTQTPRYLIKTRGQQVTLSCSPISGHRSVSWYQQTPGQGLQFLFEYFSETQRNKGNFPGRFSGRQFSNSRSEMNVSTLELGDSALYLCASSVSGEETQYFGPGTRLLVL.

The rearrangement uses TRBV9 and TRBJ2-5, with 7 bases that match TRBD2. V was clipped by 3 bases and J by 4 bases; unmatched bases: 9. This CDR3 region has 15 residues. CDR1 is SGDLS and CDR2 is YYNGEE in the germline V gene. DNA for the CDR3: TGTGCCAGCAGCGACCCTGGCGGGAGCGCAGAGACCCAGTACTTC. It codes for CASSDPGGSAETQYF.

This chain links TRBV5-5 with TRBJ2-7, with D possibly matching TRBD2 (5 bases). Germline CDR1 SGHKS, CDR2 YYEKEE (reference sequence). This CDR3 is 14 amino acids long. V gave up 1 base and J gave up 3 bases, with 11 bases separating them. This CDR3 is CASSLYLAHYEQYF. DNA for the CDR3: TGTGCCAGCAGCTTGTACTTAGCGCACTACGAGCAGTACTTC.

The chain links TRBV6-1 to TRBJ2-7, with D maybe TRBD1 (6 bases). CDR1 and CDR2 (germline): MNHNS, SASEGT. CDR3 length equals 14 residues. Trimming left V 2 bases short and J 1 base short, with 9 bases between. The CDR3 DNA is TGTGCCAGCAGTGAAATGGGGGCTTCCTACGAGCAGTACTTC. It is translated as CASSEMGASYEQYF.

The chain carries TRBV24-1 and TRBJ1-5; D may be TRBD1 (5 bases). This CDR3 has 15 residues. V lost 3 bases and J lost 0, with 8 bases in between. Germline V CDR1 and CDR2: KGHDR, SFDVKD. The CDR3 bases are TGTGCCACCAGTGATGGGGCCTATAGCAATCAGCCCCAGCATTTT. Translating gives CATSDGAYSNQPQHF.

The CDR3 spells CASWTPSSYEQYF. DNA of the CDR3: TGTGCCAGCTGGACACCCTCATCCTACGAGCAGTACTTC. This chain links TRBV28 with TRBJ2-7, with D possibly being TRBD1 (5 bases). The CDR3 is 13 amino acids. V lost 8 bases, J lost 1 base, and 12 bases lay in between. The germline CDR1 and CDR2 sequences are MDHEN and SYDVKM.

The V and J genes are TRBV12-5 and TRBJ1-1, with D tentatively TRBD1 (6 bases). V shed 6 bases and J shed 1 base, with 12 bases lying between them. CDR3 size: 14 residues. CDR1 and CDR2 from the germline V gene are LGHNT and FRNRAP. The DNA for the CDR3 is TGTGCTAGTGGCTGGACAGTCGCGAACACTGAAGCTTTCTTT. Translated, it gives CASGWTVANTEAFF.

The chain recombines TRBV10-3 with TRBJ2-3; the match to TRBD2 covers 11 bases. CDR1 and CDR2 from the germline V gene are ENHRY and SYGVKD. Germline trimming cut 1 base from V and 5 bases from J; bases unmatched to any gene: 8. This CDR3 comprises 17 residues. CDR3 region: CAISEWTSGSPGDTQYF. The CDR3 coding sequence is TGTGCCATCAGTGAGTGGACTAGCGGGTCCCCGGGAGATACGCAGTATTTT.

The J gene is TRBJ2-7, the V gene TRBV5-4; weak D call: TRBD1 (5 bases). V was shortened by 2 bases and J by 3 bases, with 15 bases between the two germline ends. Germline CDR1 reads SGHNT; CDR2 reads YYREEE (reference sequence). The CDR3 covers 15 residues. DNA of the CDR3: TGTGCCAGCAGCTTTCAGGCAGGGTCAGTCTACGAGCAGTACTTC. Its protein is CASSFQAGSVYEQYF.

This clone has just a few counts. This chain connects TRBV6-2 or TRBV6-3 to TRBJ2-7; perhaps TRBD1 as D (5 bases). The CDR3 runs 15 residues. V was pared by 2 bases and J by 3 bases, with 14 bases between. Per the germline V gene, CDR1 is MNHEY and CDR2 is SVGEGT. In nucleotides, the CDR3 is TGTGCCAGCAGTTACGAAAGGGGCCCCGGCTACGAGCAGTACTTC. Translation gives CASSYERGPGYEQYF.